Each of the 30 T cell receptor beta chains below was sequenced from the same sample in a study of cytomegalovirus exposure and HLA in healthy donors. With 60 Vbeta and 13 Jbeta primers, the PCR was carried out. Data came from immunoSEQ multiplex PCR; TCRdb stores just in-frame clones and leaves some out. The data contain 150,000 to 200,000 clones, about three quarters of them singletons. The sequenced sample consisted of PBMCs. Receptors originate from a man younger than 35 in good health and CMV-seropositive.

The chain recombines TRBV7-3 with TRBJ2-2; 10 bases are shared with TRBD2. This CDR3 is 14 amino acids long. V lost 6 bases to trimming and J lost 8 bases; unmatched junction nucleotides: 6. Germline V gene lookup returns CDR1 SGHTA and CDR2 FQGTGA. The CDR3 region has the DNA TGTGCCAGCAGTTCCGGGACTAGCGCTGGGGAGCTGTTTTTT. This gives the protein CASSSGTSAGELFF.

The V call is TRBV2, the J call TRBJ1-2, with D unresolved. Germline-derived CDR1 and CDR2 are SNHLY and FYNNEI. Trimming cost V 5 bases and J 5 bases, with 15 bases left between them. There are 14 residues in the CDR3. As DNA, the CDR3 is TGTGCCAGCAGTCCTTCCAGGTCCCCGTATGGCTACACCTTC. This codes for CASSPSRSPYGYTF.

For the CDR3, the DNA is TGTGCCAGCACCTCAGACAGTCTGAACACTGAAGCTTTCTTT. Amino acid sequence: CASTSDSLNTEAFF. The chain couples TRBV5-6 to TRBJ1-1, with D tentatively TRBD1 (5 bases). Trimming pared 6 bases from V and 0 bases from J, leaving 12 bases between. The CDR3 spans 14 residues. CDR1 and CDR2 (germline): SGHDT, YYEEEE.

The chain has TRBV27 and TRBJ2-7, with D possibly TRBD1 on 6 matching bases. Per the germline V gene, CDR1 is MNHEY and CDR2 is SMNVEV (reference sequence). V lost 8 bases to trimming and J lost 4 bases, with 15 bases between them. This CDR3 is built from 13 residues. CDR3 residues: CASRRAGDYEQYV. Written as DNA, the CDR3 is TGTGCCAGCCGACGGGCAGGGGATTACGAGCAGTACGTC.

This clone was seen a single time. The chain links TRBV11-3 to TRBJ2-3; 8 nucleotides match TRBD1. V lost 8 bases to trimming and J lost 4 bases; unmatched junction nucleotides: 8. The CDR3 spans 14 residues. CDR1 is SGHNT, CDR2 YENEEA, per germline. CDR3 in DNA: TGTGCCAGCTCTCCGGGACAGGCGTCAGATACGCAGTATTTT. Its translation is CASSPGQASDTQYF.

The chain combines TRBV5-1 with TRBJ1-5; perhaps TRBD1 as D (6 bases). The CDR3 is 15 residues long. V lost 0 bases to trimming and J lost 4 bases, with 11 bases between them. Germline CDR1 is SGHRS and CDR2 is YFSETQ. CDR3 bases: TGCGCCAGCAGCTTGGCTGGACAGCAAAATCAGCCCCAGCATTTT. It codes for CASSLAGQQNQPQHF.

The rearrangement joins TRBV4-1 to TRBJ1-5; TRBD1 matches 9 bases. The CDR3 extends over 17 amino acids. With 1 base clipped from V and 4 bases from J, the junction kept 8 bases outside the gene matches. Germline V gene data show CDR1 as MGHRA and CDR2 as YSYEKL. The CDR3 spells CASSQGGQGRGNQPQHF. Written as DNA, the CDR3 is TGCGCCAGCAGCCAAGGGGGACAGGGACGAGGGAATCAGCCCCAGCATTTT.

This rearrangement joins TRBV5-1 to TRBJ2-5; perhaps TRBD2 as D (5 bases). CDR1 and CDR2 from the germline V gene are SGHRS and YFSETQ. Trimming shortened V by 0 bases and J by 0 bases, and 15 bases separated the two germline ends. The CDR3 has 17 amino acids. The CDR3 DNA sequence: TGCGCCAGCAGCTTGGTAGGGTTCAGCGGATACCAAGAGACCCAGTACTTC. Translation gives CASSLVGFSGYQETQYF. Full variable domain (remainder filled in from reference TRBV5-1 and TRBJ2-5): KAGVTQTPRYLIKTRGQQVTLSCSPISGHRSVSWYQQTPGQGLQFLFEYFSETQRNKGNFPGRFSGRQFSNSRSEMNVSTLELGDSALYLCASSLVGFSGYQETQYFGPGTRLLVL.

The chain links TRBV19 to TRBJ1-2; the D gene is possibly TRBD1 (5 bases). The germline V gene encodes CDR1 LNHDA and CDR2 SQIVND (reference sequence). V dropped 6 bases and J dropped 3 bases, with 23 bases sitting between them. The CDR3 totals 17 residues. CDR3 sequence reads: CASSQYRSQGTHYGYTF. CDR3 nucleotide sequence: TGTGCCAGTAGCCAATACAGGAGTCAGGGTACCCACTATGGCTACACCTTC.

The CDR3 is CASSFEGQGALGYTF. The CDR3 nucleotides are TGCGCCAGCAGCTTTGAGGGACAGGGGGCGCTTGGCTACACCTTC. The rearrangement links TRBV5-1 to TRBJ1-2, with TRBD1 identical over 12 bases. The CDR3 is made up of 15 amino acids. Germline CDR1 reads SGHRS; CDR2 reads YFSETQ. J was trimmed by 7 bases and V by 2 bases; bases with no gene match: 6. Filled out from reference TRBV5-1 and TRBJ1-2, the complete variable domain reads KAGVTQTPRYLIKTRGQQVTLSCSPISGHRSVSWYQQTPGQGLQFLFEYFSETQRNKGNFPGRFSGRQFSNSRSEMNVSTLELGDSALYLCASSFEGQGALGYTFGSGTRLTVV.

The chain couples TRBV25-1 to TRBJ2-1, with TRBD2 matching over 8 bases. Germline V gene data show CDR1 as MGHDK and CDR2 as SYGVNS. The CDR3 spans 17 residues. The ends lost 4 bases at V and 6 bases at J; junction bases unmatched: 14. The CDR3 DNA is TGTGCCAGCAGTGGAGTCCTTGGAGCGGGAGAGGTCAATGAGCAGTTCTTC. It is translated as CASSGVLGAGEVNEQFF. The whole variable domain, remainder taken from reference TRBV25-1 and TRBJ2-1, is EADIYQTPRYLVIGTGKKITLECSQTMGHDKMYWYQQDPGMELHLIHYSYGVNSTEKGDLSSESTVSRIRTEHFPLTLESARPSHTSQYLCASSGVLGAGEVNEQFFGPGTRLTVL.

This chain uses TRBV2 with TRBJ2-1; D is possibly TRBD1 (6 bases). Germline CDR1 and CDR2: SNHLY and FYNNEI. CDR3 length equals 14 residues. With 6 bases removed from V and 4 bases from J, the gap between germline ends came to 13 bases. The DNA of the CDR3 is TGTGCCAGCAGCCGCCGGGACATTTACAATGAGCAGTTCTTC. This translates into CASSRRDIYNEQFF.

This clone was detected a few times. CDR3 protein: CASTLNQGATETQYF. The CDR3 region has the DNA TGTGCCAGCACCCTAAACCAGGGGGCAACGGAGACCCAGTACTTC. This rearrangement joins TRBV6-1 to TRBJ2-5; 8 bases fit TRBD1. This CDR3 spans 15 amino acids. The junction had 12 bases not matched to a gene; V was cut back by 7 bases and J by 5 bases. Germline V gene sequence: CDR1 MNHNS, CDR2 SASEGT.

The chain links TRBV10-3 to TRBJ2-3; TRBD1 agrees at 9 bases. J lost 7 bases, V lost 6 bases, and 8 bases had no gene match. Germline CDR1 reads ENHRY; CDR2 reads SYGVKD. The CDR3 runs 14 residues. The chain's CDR3 is CAIRSQGAMNTQYF. Here the CDR3 DNA reads TGTGCCATCAGGTCACAGGGGGCGATGAATACGCAGTATTTT.

This clone has a handful of counts. CDR3 residues: CASSLELGESYGYTF. Here the CDR3 DNA reads TGTGCCAGCAGCTTAGAATTAGGGGAATCCTATGGCTACACCTTC. The chain carries TRBV11-2 and TRBJ1-2; TRBD1 might be the D (5 bases). The germline gives CDR1 SGHAT, CDR2 FQNNGV. Trimming took off 0 bases at V and 4 bases at J, with 12 bases between the two ends. CDR3 length: 15 amino acids.

This clone was seen only a few times. The rearrangement uses TRBV7-8 and TRBJ1-3, with 10 bases identical to TRBD1. The J segment lost 11 bases and the V segment lost 6 bases, leaving 10 bases of the junction unmatched. The length of the CDR3 is 14 residues. CDR1 SGHVS and CDR2 FQNEAQ come from the germline V gene. The CDR3 here is CASSFPGTGVPIYF. In DNA form, the CDR3 reads TGTGCCAGCAGTTTCCCAGGGACAGGGGTTCCCATATATTTT.

V gene TRBV18 combines with J gene TRBJ1-2; TRBD1 is a possible D gene (6 bases). Germline loops: CDR1 KGHSH, CDR2 LQKENI. The CDR3 sequence is 16 residues long. With 4 bases removed from V and 4 bases from J, the gap between germline ends came to 19 bases. The CDR3 protein is CASSLRGGAEVYGYTF. CDR3 in DNA: TGTGCCAGCTCACTACGAGGGGGAGCGGAGGTCTATGGCTACACCTTC.

This chain uses TRBV15 with TRBJ1-5, with 9 bases lining up with TRBD1. V shed 2 bases and J 1 base; nucleotides not matched to a gene: 3. CDR3 size: 16 residues. CDR1 is LNHNV and CDR2 is YYDKDF in the germline V gene (reference sequence). The CDR3 coding sequence is TGTGCCACCAGCAGACGGGGGACAGGGAGCAATCAGCCCCAGCATTTT. It yields the protein CATSRRGTGSNQPQHF. Together with reference TRBV15 and TRBJ1-5, the CDR3 gives the full variable domain: DAMVIQNPRYQVTQFGKPVTLSCSQTLNHNVMYWYQQKSSQAPKLLFHYYDKDFNNEADTPDNFQSRRPNTSFCFLDIRSPGLGDTAMYLCATSRRGTGSNQPQHFGDGTRLSIL.

V and J are TRBV5-1 and TRBJ2-2, with TRBD2 matching 9 bases. This CDR3 has 16 residues. CDR1 and CDR2 from the germline V gene are SGHRS and YFSETQ. V shed 2 bases, J shed 1 base, and the junction held 3 bases outside the gene matches. For the CDR3, the DNA is TGCGCCAGCAGCTTTAGCGGGAGCCTGAACACCGGGGAGCTGTTTTTT. Translation: CASSFSGSLNTGELFF.

This chain uses TRBV28 with TRBJ2-7; 8 bases match TRBD1. Trimming cost V 4 bases and J 4 bases; bases outside gene matches: 6. This CDR3 is built from 14 residues. CDR1 and CDR2 (germline): MDHEN, SYDVKM. The CDR3 DNA is TGTGCCAGCAGTTCCGGGACAGGCGCTTACGAGCAGTACGTC. Its protein is CASSSGTGAYEQYV.

The J gene is TRBJ2-2, the V gene TRBV15, with 7 nucleotides matching TRBD1. V lost 0 bases and J lost 5; bases outside the gene matches: 6. CDR1 and CDR2 from the germline V gene are LNHNV and YYDKDF (reference sequence). This CDR3 has 16 residues. CDR3 bases: TGTGCCACCAGCAGAGATTCAACAGGGGCGACCGGGGAGCTGTTTTTT. Amino acid sequence: CATSRDSTGATGELFF.

This clone was observed at least ten times. The chain is built from TRBV14 and TRBJ1-1; 7 positions agree with TRBD1. CDR1 and CDR2 (germline): SGHDN, FVKESK. This CDR3 is built from 14 residues. V lost 1 base, J lost 8 bases, and 7 bases stayed unmatched. CDR3 sequence (DNA): TGTGCCAGCAGCCAAGGTAGACGACAGGGCGAAGCTTTCTTT. It yields the protein CASSQGRRQGEAFF. Combining the CDR3 with reference TRBV14 and TRBJ1-1 gives the whole variable domain EAGVTQFPSHSVIEKGQTVTLRCDPISGHDNLYWYRRVMGKEIKFLLHFVKESKQDESGMPNNRFLAERTGGTYSTLKVQPAELEDSGVYFCASSQGRRQGEAFFGQGTRLTVV.

The chain joins TRBV7-9 to TRBJ2-1; no clear D gene. This CDR3 has 16 residues. V lost 1 base and J lost 0, with 10 bases in between. Germline loops: CDR1 SEHNR, CDR2 FQNEAQ (reference sequence). CDR3 loop: CASSLEGRSSYNEQFF. DNA for the CDR3: TGTGCCAGCAGCTTAGAAGGAAGGAGCTCCTACAATGAGCAGTTCTTC.

This rearrangement joins TRBV28 to TRBJ2-3, with 11 bases that match TRBD2. The CDR3 runs to 16 residues. V shed 7 bases and J 0 bases; nucleotides not matched to a gene: 6. The germline V gene has CDR1 MDHEN and CDR2 SYDVKM. The CDR3 DNA is TGTGCCAGCACCCCTAGCGGGGGGCCAAGCACAGATACGCAGTATTTT. Amino acid sequence: CASTPSGGPSTDTQYF.

The V call is TRBV7-9, the J call TRBJ2-5, with 12 bases fitting TRBD2. Germline CDR1 SEHNR, CDR2 FQNEAQ (reference sequence). J lost 4 bases, V lost 7 bases, and 10 bases had no gene match. The length of the CDR3 is 16 residues. The CDR3 loop reads CASTSGTSGSVETQYF. Written as DNA, the CDR3 is TGTGCCAGCACCTCAGGGACTAGCGGGTCGGTAGAGACCCAGTACTTC.

This rearrangement joins TRBV5-6 to TRBJ2-6; D perhaps matches TRBD1 (6 bases). V dropped 0 bases and J dropped 4 bases, with 17 bases sitting between them. The CDR3 has 18 residues. Germline V gene sequence: CDR1 SGHDT, CDR2 YYEEEE. CDR3 sequence (DNA): TGTGCCAGCAGCTTGGGGATAGGGCAGGGGTCAGGGGCCAACGTCCTGACTTTC. Protein sequence: CASSLGIGQGSGANVLTF. Full variable domain (remainder filled in from reference TRBV5-6 and TRBJ2-6): DAGVTQSPTHLIKTRGQQVTLRCSPKSGHDTVSWYQQALGQGPQFIFQYYEEEERQRGNFPDRFSGHQFPNYSSELNVNALLLGDSALYLCASSLGIGQGSGANVLTFGAGSRLTVL.

The chain couples TRBV6-5 to TRBJ1-3; TRBD1 might be the D (5 bases). From germline, CDR1 is MNHEY and CDR2 SVGAGI. Trimming left V 4 bases short and J 10 bases short, with 23 bases between. This CDR3 spans 16 amino acids. This CDR3 is CASSSFGGTPKRTIYF. CDR3 coding DNA: TGTGCCAGCAGTTCCTTTGGGGGGACCCCGAAGAGGACCATATATTTT.

V is TRBV5-1 and J is TRBJ1-4; 9 nucleotides agree with TRBD1. The CDR3 is 16 residues long. The ends lost 1 base at V and 4 bases at J; junction bases unmatched: 5. CDR1 is SGHRS, CDR2 YFSETQ, per germline. The CDR3 DNA is TGCGCCAGCAGCTTGAACCCGGGACAGGGTAATGAAAAACTGTTTTTT. This codes for CASSLNPGQGNEKLFF.

The chain uses TRBV19 and TRBJ1-4; D is uncertain. Per germline, CDR1 LNHDA and CDR2 SQIVND (reference sequence). Trimming cost V 10 bases and J 8 bases, with 17 bases left between them. CDR3 size: 13 residues. The CDR3 DNA reads TGTGCCACCTCGGAGTCCAGCGGAGAAAAACTGTTTTTT. Translated: CATSESSGEKLFF.

The rearrangement links TRBV7-3 to TRBJ2-1; unclear D gene. V was shortened by 5 bases and J by 0 bases, with 5 bases between the two germline ends. The CDR3 is 13 residues long. Germline loops: CDR1 SGHTA, CDR2 FQGTGA. The CDR3, as DNA: TGTGCCAGCAGCCCCGGCTCCTACAATGAGCAGTTCTTC. This gives the protein CASSPGSYNEQFF.